Each of the 22 T cell receptor beta chains below was sequenced from the same sample in a study of shared clonotypes between healthy human individuals. Clones were sequenced by immunoSEQ multiplex PCR, and TCRdb holds only the in-frame ones, with some missing. Seen here are 2 million to 2.5 million clones, 80% to 95% observed once, and the top ten hold approximately 0.37%. The sample was naive CD4+ T cells from PBMCs. Subset: CD45RA+ positively selected. These receptor sequences come from a man aged 18 to 30 in good health. Some clones in this sample may be carry-over from other donors' samples.

The J gene is TRBJ2-7, the V gene TRBV7-8; tentative D call: TRBD2 (6 bases). Germline loops: CDR1 SGHVS, CDR2 FQNEAQ. With 7 bases removed from V and 7 bases from J, the gap between germline ends came to 23 bases. This CDR3 is 15 amino acids long. The chain's CDR3 is CASTPGTFTMGEQYF. CDR3 bases: TGTGCCAGCACCCCCGGGACTTTTACAATGGGAGAGCAGTACTTC.

J is TRBJ1-4 and V is TRBV5-1; the D is unclear. Trimming left V 5 bases short and J 0 bases short, with 14 bases between. The CDR3 runs to 16 residues. Germline values: CDR1 SGHRS, CDR2 YFSETQ. The CDR3 loop is CASRFRGDATNEKLFF. CDR3 nucleotides: TGCGCCAGCAGATTCCGTGGGGATGCAACTAATGAAAAACTGTTTTTT.

This clone was seen more than once but under ten times. This chain uses TRBV20-1 with TRBJ1-1; D is ambiguous. V lost 5 bases to trimming and J lost 11 bases, with 15 bases between them. Germline V lookup: CDR1 DFQATT, CDR2 SNEGSKA (reference sequence). CDR3 length: 11 residues. Here the CDR3 reads CSAWWAGGAFF. CDR3 in DNA: TGCAGTGCTTGGTGGGCAGGTGGCGCTTTCTTT.

The chain couples TRBV28 to TRBJ2-6; D unresolved. The germline V gene encodes CDR1 MDHEN and CDR2 SYDVKM. The germline V and J ends were trimmed by 8 bases and 3 bases, with 17 bases remaining between them. This CDR3 region has 16 residues. CDR3 bases: TGTGCCAGCGGTACAGTGGTCAAAAGTGGGGCCAACGTCCTGACTTTC. Translation gives CASGTVVKSGANVLTF.

J is TRBJ2-2 and V is TRBV5-1; D gene unclear. This CDR3 has 13 amino acids. Germline V CDR1 and CDR2: SGHRS, YFSETQ. Trimming left V 0 bases short and J 6 bases short, with 6 bases between. For the CDR3, the DNA is TGCGCCAGCAGCTTGGTCCTCTCCGGGGAGCTGTTTTTT. This gives the protein CASSLVLSGELFF.

The J gene is TRBJ2-1, the V gene TRBV5-1; 8 bases agree with TRBD2. The germline V gene has CDR1 SGHRS and CDR2 YFSETQ. This CDR3 spans 13 amino acids. Trimming at V came to 2 bases and at J to 5 bases, leaving 0 bases not matched to a gene. CDR3 nucleotide sequence: TGCGCCAGCAGCTTCGGGGGGGACAATGAGCAGTTCTTC. As protein: CASSFGGDNEQFF.

The chain joins TRBV6-5 to TRBJ2-7, with TRBD1 identical over 7 bases. This CDR3 spans 13 amino acids. Germline assignment: CDR1 MNHEY and CDR2 SVGAGI. V lost 5 bases to trimming and J lost 5 bases; unmatched junction nucleotides: 6. The CDR3 spells CASSRRQGHEQYF. The CDR3, as DNA: TGTGCCAGCAGTCGTCGACAGGGCCACGAGCAGTACTTC.

The V and J genes are TRBV28 and TRBJ2-4, with D maybe TRBD1 (6 bases). Germline CDR1 and CDR2: MDHEN and SYDVKM. This CDR3 has 15 amino acids. V lost 5 bases and J lost 4, with 15 bases in between. Here the CDR3 reads CASSPTGTGKNIQYF. For the CDR3, the DNA is TGTGCCAGCAGTCCGACAGGTACCGGGAAAAACATTCAGTACTTC.

The table lists this clone with a count of one. The chain recombines TRBV30 with TRBJ1-6; unclear D gene. The CDR3 contains 13 residues. CDR1 GTSNPN and CDR2 SVGIG come from the germline V gene (reference sequence). The V gene lost 0 bases and the J gene lost 7 bases, with 7 bases spanning the gap. DNA of the CDR3: TGTGCCTGGAGTGTCGAACAGAATTCACCCCTCCACTTT. It translates to CAWSVEQNSPLHF.

The chain has TRBV10-1 and TRBJ2-6, with a weak D call TRBD1 (8 bases). CDR1 is WNHNN, CDR2 SYGVQD, per germline (reference sequence). V was shortened by 3 bases and J by 0 bases, with 18 bases between the two germline ends. This CDR3 contains 19 residues. CDR3 coding DNA: TGCGCCAGCAGTGAACCCGACAGGGGAGGGGGCTCTGGGGCCAACGTCCTGACTTTC. It yields the protein CASSEPDRGGGSGANVLTF.

The rearrangement joins TRBV2 to TRBJ2-1, with 12 bases aligning to TRBD2. Germline V gene data show CDR1 as SNHLY and CDR2 as FYNNEI. The CDR3 contains 15 residues. Trimming cost V 6 bases and J 6 bases; bases outside gene matches: 6. The CDR3 bases are TGTGCCAGCAGCGCTAGCGGGAGGGAGGTCAATGAGCAGTTCTTC. Amino acids: CASSASGREVNEQFF.

V is TRBV5-4 and J is TRBJ1-3; 10 bases match TRBD1. The CDR3 contains 14 residues. J was trimmed by 6 bases and V by 4 bases; bases with no gene match: 4. Germline loops: CDR1 SGHNT, CDR2 YYREEE (reference sequence). The CDR3 is CASSLGTGENTIYF. The CDR3 DNA reads TGTGCCAGCAGCCTTGGGACAGGGGAAAACACCATATATTTT.

Points on this clone: Other DNA variants within this sample encode the same CDR3. The CDR3 is CASSLRTGGYEQYF. CDR3 nucleotides: TGTGCCAGCAGCTTGAGGACGGGAGGCTACGAGCAGTACTTC. J is TRBJ2-7 and V is TRBV5-6; 7 bases are a match to TRBD2. Per germline, CDR1 SGHDT and CDR2 YYEEEE. This CDR3 has 14 amino acids. V trimming: 1 base; J trimming: 3 bases; junction bases outside the gene matches: 4.

In the case of this clone: The sample holds other DNA sequences that translate to the same CDR3. CDR3 nucleotides: TGCGCCAGCAGCTTCTTACCACAAGAGACCCAGTACTTC. This encodes CASSFLPQETQYF. The chain links TRBV5-1 to TRBJ2-5; D not certain. Trimming left V 2 bases short and J 2 bases short, with 7 bases between. The germline gives CDR1 SGHRS, CDR2 YFSETQ. This CDR3 is built from 13 residues.

This chain connects TRBV7-9 to TRBJ2-7; D perhaps matches TRBD2 (5 bases). From germline, CDR1 is SEHNR and CDR2 FQNEAQ (reference sequence). The CDR3 covers 16 residues. The V and J ends lost 6 bases and 3 bases respectively, with 21 bases between them. CDR3 nucleotides: TGTGCCAGCAGTCCGGACGGACTTGACGGGCACTACGAGCAGTACTTC. Residues: CASSPDGLDGHYEQYF.

The chain recombines TRBV25-1 with TRBJ1-2; 7 nucleotides line up with TRBD1. Germline V gene lookup returns CDR1 MGHDK and CDR2 SYGVNS. The junction had 16 bases not matched to a gene; V was cut back by 6 bases and J by 9 bases. This CDR3 has 15 amino acids. CDR3 protein: CASSGRGGDSPSYTF. The CDR3, as DNA: TGTGCCAGCAGCGGCCGCGGTGGGGACAGCCCCAGCTACACCTTC.

In its sample, this clone was seen once. The chain links TRBV7-9 to TRBJ2-3; D may be TRBD2 (6 bases). V gave up 3 bases and J gave up 1 base, with 11 bases separating them. In germline, CDR1 is SEHNR, CDR2 FQNEAQ (reference sequence). This CDR3 spans 15 amino acids. DNA of the CDR3: TGTGCCAGCAGCTTTATCGGACTACGCACAGATACGCAGTATTTT. Translation gives CASSFIGLRTDTQYF. The full variable domain, rest sourced from reference TRBV7-9 and TRBJ2-3, is DTGVSQNPRHKITKRGQNVTFRCDPISEHNRLYWYRQTLGQGPEFLTYFQNEAQLEKSRLLSDRFSAERPKGSFSTLEIQRTEQGDSAMYLCASSFIGLRTDTQYFGPGTRLTVL.

The V and J genes are TRBV7-8 and TRBJ2-4; D not certain. The germline gives CDR1 SGHVS, CDR2 FQNEAQ. The V and J ends lost 8 bases and 0 bases respectively, with 8 bases between them. This CDR3 has 13 residues. The CDR3: CASEELAKNIQYF. The DNA for the CDR3 is TGTGCCAGCGAGGAGTTAGCCAAAAACATTCAGTACTTC.

This chain joins TRBV5-1 and TRBJ2-1, with TRBD2 matching 7 bases. V dropped 0 bases and J dropped 12; count of bases not matched to a gene: 3. Germline V gene sequence: CDR1 SGHRS, CDR2 YFSETQ. The CDR3 has 12 amino acids. The CDR3 reads CASSLGAGAQFF. In DNA, the CDR3 is TGCGCCAGCAGCTTGGGTGCGGGAGCGCAGTTCTTC.

The rearrangement joins TRBV28 to TRBJ2-1; 8 bases agree with TRBD2. This CDR3 contains 15 residues. CDR1 is MDHEN, CDR2 SYDVKM, per germline. V was pared by 2 bases and J by 6 bases, with 6 bases of the junction left unmatched. Written as DNA, the CDR3 is TGTGCCAGCAGTTTACCGGGCGGGAGGTCCAATGAGCAGTTCTTC. Its protein product is CASSLPGGRSNEQFF. The variable domain in full, with the rest retrieved from reference TRBV28 and TRBJ2-1, is DVKVTQSSRYLVKRTGEKVFLECVQDMDHENMFWYRQDPGLGLRLIYFSYDVKMKEKGDIPEGYSVSREKKERFSLILESASTNQTSMYLCASSLPGGRSNEQFFGPGTRLTVL.

The chain is built from TRBV6-5 and TRBJ1-4; D remains unclear. The ends were cut back, 0 bases at V and 12 bases at J, with 17 bases in the middle. The CDR3 is 15 residues long. Germline-derived CDR1 and CDR2 are MNHEY and SVGAGI. The CDR3 here is CASSYSPASTDELFF. CDR3 DNA: TGTGCCAGCAGTTACTCGCCAGCCTCGACCGACGAACTGTTTTTT.

The gene calls are TRBV6-6 and TRBJ1-2; a possible D gene is TRBD1 (5 bases). The CDR3 loop spans 14 amino acids. V shed 2 bases and J shed 4 bases, with 11 bases lying between them. Germline loops: CDR1 MNHNY, CDR2 SVGAGI (reference sequence). CDR3 in amino acids: CASSYRQGGYGYTF. As DNA, the CDR3 is TGTGCCAGCAGTTACCGGCAGGGTGGCTATGGCTACACCTTC.